Each of the 27 T cell receptor beta chains below was sequenced from the same sample in a study of identical twins. TCRdb passed the 5' RACE reads through MiXCR, listing each CDR3 protein once. The sample lists 500,000 to 550,000 distinct CDR3 sequences; approximately 20% were seen once. The same specimen was also included in a second study, on yellow fever vaccine responses in identical twins.

Sequenced sample: CD4+ T cells sorted from blood. These receptors all come from a young woman in good health.

The chain couples TRBV3-1 to TRBJ2-1; D call uncertain. Looked up from germline, CDR1 is LGHDT and CDR2 is YNNKEL (reference sequence). This CDR3 is built from 14 residues. V lost 1 base and J lost 6, with 10 bases in between. CDR3 nucleotides: TGTGCCAGCAGCCAAGTGGGCCAAGTCAATGAGCAGTTCTTC. Its translation is CASSQVGQVNEQFF.

The chain is built from TRBV10-3 and TRBJ2-2; no reliable D call. The germline CDR1 and CDR2 sequences are ENHRY and SYGVKD. The CDR3 is 13 residues long. V was shortened by 5 bases and J by 2 bases, with 6 bases between the two germline ends. CDR3 DNA sequence: TGTGCCATCAGTACCCTAAACACCGGGGAGCTGTTTTTT. This translates into CAISTLNTGELFF.

The rearrangement uses TRBV20-1 and TRBJ2-1, with D perhaps being TRBD1 or TRBD2 (5 bases each). Trimming shortened V by 8 bases and J by 6 bases, and 20 bases separated the two germline ends. In germline, CDR1 is DFQATT, CDR2 SNEGSKA (reference sequence). The CDR3 runs 14 residues. CDR3 protein: CSSGRAGSSNEQFF. CDR3 DNA: TGCAGTTCGGGACGCGCAGGGAGTTCCAATGAGCAGTTCTTC.

This chain links TRBV27 with TRBJ2-3, with 8 bases identical to TRBD2. CDR3 length: 14 residues. V trimming: 6 bases; J trimming: 3 bases; junction bases outside the gene matches: 5. CDR1 MNHEY and CDR2 SMNVEV come from the germline V gene (reference sequence). In nucleotides, the CDR3 is TGTGCCAGCAGAGTCGGGGGGGCAACAGATACGCAGTATTTT. Its translation: CASRVGGATDTQYF.

The chain links TRBV20-1 to TRBJ2-7; D may be TRBD2 (5 bases). V was shortened by 0 bases and J by 0 bases, with 9 bases between the two germline ends. The germline V gene has CDR1 DFQATT and CDR2 SNEGSKA (reference sequence). The CDR3 covers 14 residues. CDR3: CSARDRGSSYEQYF. CDR3 DNA sequence: TGCAGTGCTAGAGATCGGGGAAGCTCCTACGAGCAGTACTTC.

The chain couples TRBV20-1 to TRBJ2-1; 10 bases are shared with TRBD2. The CDR3 runs to 13 residues. V trimming: 3 bases; J trimming: 5 bases; junction bases outside the gene matches: 1. In germline, CDR1 is DFQATT, CDR2 SNEGSKA (reference sequence). The chain's CDR3 is CSARSGGDNEQFF. CDR3 nucleotides: TGCAGTGCTAGGAGCGGGGGGGACAATGAGCAGTTCTTC.

A few counts support this clonotype. This rearrangement joins TRBV28 to TRBJ1-2, with TRBD1 matching over 9 bases. The CDR3 spans 12 residues. The germline V gene encodes CDR1 MDHEN and CDR2 SYDVKM. V trimming: 11 bases; J trimming: 4 bases; junction bases outside the gene matches: 5. The chain's CDR3 is CASGTGIYGYTF. Here the CDR3 DNA reads TGTGCCTCCGGGACAGGGATCTATGGCTACACCTTC.

This clonotype has more than one count but fewer than ten. The chain carries TRBV7-8 and TRBJ2-2; the D call may be TRBD1 or TRBD2 (5 bases each). V was clipped by 6 bases and J by 8 bases, with 13 bases between them. Germline loops: CDR1 SGHVS, CDR2 FQNEAQ. CDR3 length: 13 residues. The CDR3 DNA reads as TGTGCCAGCAGTCCAGTCGGGGCGGGGGAGCTGTTTTTT. Protein: CASSPVGAGELFF.

The V and J genes are TRBV5-1 and TRBJ2-1; TRBD2 agrees at 10 bases. The CDR3 runs to 14 residues. J gave up 5 bases and V 3 bases, and 2 bases lay outside the gene matches. Germline loops: CDR1 SGHRS, CDR2 YFSETQ. DNA for the CDR3: TGCGCCAGCAGCTACGGGACTAGCGACAATGAGCAGTTCTTC. Translation: CASSYGTSDNEQFF.

This clonotype was seen a few times. The rearrangement links TRBV5-1 to TRBJ2-2; D gene unclear. Looked up from germline, CDR1 is SGHRS and CDR2 is YFSETQ. Trimming took 0 bases from V and 4 from J, leaving 10 bases between them. The CDR3 spans 15 residues. The CDR3 DNA reads as TGCGCCAGCAGCTTGGGACGCCCGGGCACCGGGGAGCTGTTTTTT. Protein product: CASSLGRPGTGELFF.

Only a few counts were recorded for this clonotype. The V call is TRBV7-8, the J call TRBJ2-1; 12 bases are a match to TRBD2. The CDR3 runs to 15 residues. Germline V lookup: CDR1 SGHVS, CDR2 FQNEAQ. J lost 12 bases, V lost 5 bases, and 11 bases had no gene match. In DNA, the CDR3 is TGTGCCAGCAGCCCTAGCGGGAGGGCCGGGTCGGTGCAGTTCTTC. This gives the protein CASSPSGRAGSVQFF.

This clonotype was seen a few times. V is TRBV7-3 and J is TRBJ2-1; TRBD2 is a possible D gene (7 bases). The germline gives CDR1 SGHTA, CDR2 FQGTGA. Between the trimmed V and J ends, which lost 3 bases and 6 bases, there was a span of 15 bases. CDR3 length equals 15 residues. The chain's CDR3 is CASSFVGGGGNEQFF. The CDR3 DNA reads as TGTGCCAGCAGCTTTGTGGGGGGAGGGGGCAATGAGCAGTTCTTC.

The sample holds a few counts of this clonotype. The rearrangement links TRBV7-2 to TRBJ2-7; D uncertain. The germline V gene encodes CDR1 SGHTA and CDR2 FQGNSA. V lost 2 bases and J 7 bases, leaving 15 bases between the germline ends. This CDR3 comprises 14 residues. In nucleotides, the CDR3 is TGTGCCAGCAGCTTAACAGCCACCTCCGGGGAGCAGTACGTC. Protein: CASSLTATSGEQYV.

The chain combines TRBV7-2 with TRBJ2-3; D not certain. V dropped 2 bases and J dropped 1 base, with 10 bases sitting between them. Germline V lookup: CDR1 SGHTA, CDR2 FQGNSA. This CDR3 has 15 residues. The CDR3 nucleotides read TGTGCCAGCAGCTTATTGGCCCGTGGCACAGATACGCAGTATTTT. It codes for CASSLLARGTDTQYF.

The gene calls are TRBV20-1 and TRBJ1-2, with D unclear. Per germline, CDR1 DFQATT and CDR2 SNEGSKA (reference sequence). The CDR3 is made up of 9 amino acids. V lost 7 bases, J lost 6 bases, and 6 bases lay in between. The CDR3 is CSEGNGYTF. CDR3 DNA: TGCAGTGAGGGAAATGGCTACACCTTC.

This clonotype turned up a few times. The chain uses TRBV10-3 and TRBJ2-3, with a weak D call TRBD2 (5 bases). V lost 8 bases, J lost 5 bases, and 11 bases lay in between. This CDR3 contains 12 residues. Germline V gene data show CDR1 as ENHRY and CDR2 as SYGVKD. The chain's CDR3 is CAISLARDTQYF. The DNA for the CDR3 is TGTGCCATCTCCCTAGCTCGAGATACGCAGTATTTT.

This clonotype was counted only a few times. This chain links TRBV20-1 with TRBJ1-1, with D unclear. The V gene lost 8 bases and the J gene lost 2 bases, with 9 bases spanning the gap. Looked up from germline, CDR1 is DFQATT and CDR2 is SNEGSKA (reference sequence). The CDR3 consists of 11 residues. CDR3 nucleotide sequence: TGCAGTTCAGGACCAAACACTGAAGCTTTCTTT. Residues: CSSGPNTEAFF.

This clonotype occurred a few times. The V gene is TRBV29-1, the J gene TRBJ2-3; D gene ambiguous. Trimming pared 6 bases from V and 2 bases from J, leaving 18 bases between. There are 15 residues in the CDR3. Per germline, CDR1 SQVTM and CDR2 ANQGSEA. The CDR3 nucleotides are TGCAGCGTCGTTTCCTGGGAAAGGTCCACAGATACGCAGTATTTT. This codes for CSVVSWERSTDTQYF.

V and J are TRBV5-1 and TRBJ1-5; perhaps TRBD1 as D (6 bases). Deletions cut 4 bases from V and 5 bases from J, with 16 bases between. CDR1 is SGHRS and CDR2 is YFSETQ in the germline V gene. CDR3 length: 15 residues. This chain's CDR3 is CASSPSGQMDQPQHF. CDR3 nucleotide sequence: TGCGCCAGCAGCCCATCAGGACAGATGGATCAGCCCCAGCATTTT.

This clonotype was found a few times. This chain connects TRBV20-1 to TRBJ1-4; 7 bases fit TRBD1. The CDR3 loop spans 14 amino acids. The trim removed 6 bases at V and 5 bases at J, leaving 9 bases unmatched. Germline loops: CDR1 DFQATT, CDR2 SNEGSKA (reference sequence). The CDR3 sequence: CSAPDREANEKLFF. CDR3 DNA sequence: TGCAGTGCCCCTGACAGGGAAGCAAATGAAAAACTGTTTTTT.

This clonotype was recorded a few times. The genes are TRBV7-9 and TRBJ2-3, with TRBD1 as a possible D gene (5 bases). Germline loops: CDR1 SEHNR, CDR2 FQNEAQ (reference sequence). This CDR3 is 16 amino acids long. V was cut by 2 bases and J by 0 bases, with 12 bases left in between. CDR3 sequence (DNA): TGTGCCAGCAGCTTAAGTGATCGACAGAGCACAGATACGCAGTATTTT. It encodes CASSLSDRQSTDTQYF. Full variable domain (missing parts from reference TRBV7-9 and TRBJ2-3): DTGVSQNPRHKITKRGQNVTFRCDPISEHNRLYWYRQTLGQGPEFLTYFQNEAQLEKSRLLSDRFSAERPKGSFSTLEIQRTEQGDSAMYLCASSLSDRQSTDTQYFGPGTRLTVL.

This chain connects TRBV10-3 to TRBJ2-4; 7 bases are shared with TRBD2. The V gene end was trimmed by 3 bases and the J gene end by 8 bases; junction bases not matched to a gene: 4. The CDR3 loop spans 13 amino acids. The germline V gene has CDR1 ENHRY and CDR2 SYGVKD. The CDR3 nucleotides read TGTGCCATCAGTGAAGGCGGGGGAGACATTCAGTACTTC. It codes for CAISEGGGDIQYF.

This chain uses TRBV10-3 with TRBJ2-1, with unresolved D. Per germline, CDR1 ENHRY and CDR2 SYGVKD. The CDR3 loop spans 12 amino acids. The germline V and J ends were trimmed by 6 bases and 6 bases, with 9 bases remaining between them. The CDR3 reads CAIRMDGNEQFF. The CDR3 coding sequence is TGTGCCATCAGAATGGACGGCAATGAGCAGTTCTTC.

This sequence joins TRBV10-3 and TRBJ2-3; TRBD2 might be the D (5 bases). The CDR3 contains 18 residues. The V end lost 1 base, the J end lost 3 bases, and 20 bases lay between the germline ends. The germline V gene has CDR1 ENHRY and CDR2 SYGVKD. The CDR3, as DNA: TGTGCCATCAGTGAGTTCGGAGCCCCCAGAGGGCAGACAGATACGCAGTATTTT. This translates into CAISEFGAPRGQTDTQYF.

The V and J genes are TRBV12-3 or TRBV12-4 and TRBJ2-1; 8 bases line up with TRBD2. This CDR3 comprises 16 residues. With V trimmed by 8 bases and J by 0 bases, 9 bases remained unmatched. The CDR3 DNA reads TGTGCCAGCCAGTCGGGGGGGTCGAGCTCCTACAATGAGCAGTTCTTC. It codes for CASQSGGSSSYNEQFF.

This clonotype occurred many times. The CDR3 DNA is TGCGCCAGCAGCTCAACCTTTAACCTAGGACTAGCCGTAGGAAACTACAATGAGCAGTTCTTC. Protein: CASSSTFNLGLAVGNYNEQFF. The chain is built from TRBV5-1 and TRBJ2-1; 8 nucleotides line up with TRBD2. Trimming removed 3 bases from V and 3 bases from J; junction bases left unmatched: 23. CDR1 is SGHRS and CDR2 is YFSETQ in the germline V gene. This CDR3 has 21 amino acids.

The chain carries TRBV10-3 and TRBJ2-1, with 14 bases identical to TRBD2. J gave up 6 bases and V 2 bases, and 3 bases lay outside the gene matches. Germline V CDR1 and CDR2: ENHRY, SYGVKD. This CDR3 contains 16 residues. The CDR3 bases are TGTGCCATCAGTGAGCCTGGACTAGCGGGAGGCAATGAGCAGTTCTTC. This codes for CAISEPGLAGGNEQFF.